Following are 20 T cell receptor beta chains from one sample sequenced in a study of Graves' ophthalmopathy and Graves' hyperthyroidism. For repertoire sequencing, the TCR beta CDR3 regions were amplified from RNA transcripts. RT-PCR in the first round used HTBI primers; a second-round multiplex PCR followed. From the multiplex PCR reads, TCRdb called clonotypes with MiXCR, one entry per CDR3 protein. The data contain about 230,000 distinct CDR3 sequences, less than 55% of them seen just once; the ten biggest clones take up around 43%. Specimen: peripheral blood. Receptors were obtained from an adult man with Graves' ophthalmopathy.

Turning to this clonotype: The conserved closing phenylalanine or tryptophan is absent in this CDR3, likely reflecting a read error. The CDR3 region is CASSSGSIAYEQYL. The CDR3 DNA reads as TGTGCCAGTAGTAGCGGGAGTATCGCCTACGAGCAGTACCTC. This chain links TRBV19 with TRBJ2-7, with TRBD2 matching 7 bases. V lost 4 bases to trimming and J lost 2 bases; unmatched junction nucleotides: 5. CDR3 length: 14 amino acids. Germline V CDR1 and CDR2: LNHDA, SQIVND (reference sequence).

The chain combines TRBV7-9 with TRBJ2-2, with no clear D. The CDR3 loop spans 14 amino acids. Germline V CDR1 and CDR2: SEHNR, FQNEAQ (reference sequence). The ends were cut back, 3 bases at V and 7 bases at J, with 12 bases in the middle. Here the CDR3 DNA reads TGTGCCAGCAGCTTTAATCAGCAAGGCGGGGAGCTGTTTTTT. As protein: CASSFNQQGGELFF.

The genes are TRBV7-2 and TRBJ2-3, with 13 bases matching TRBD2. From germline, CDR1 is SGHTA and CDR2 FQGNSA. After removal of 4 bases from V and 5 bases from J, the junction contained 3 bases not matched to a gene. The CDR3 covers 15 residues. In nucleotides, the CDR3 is TGTGCCAGCAGCTGGACTAGCGGGGGCGGAGATACGCAGTATTTT. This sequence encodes CASSWTSGGGDTQYF.

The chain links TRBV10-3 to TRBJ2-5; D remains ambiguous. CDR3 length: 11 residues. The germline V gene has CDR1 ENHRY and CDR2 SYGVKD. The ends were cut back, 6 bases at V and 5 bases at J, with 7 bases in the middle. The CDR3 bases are TGTGCCATCAGGGGGATCGAGACCCAGTACTTC. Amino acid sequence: CAIRGIETQYF.

The CDR3 sequence: CAISEPDSSGNTIYF. In DNA form, the CDR3 reads TGTGCCATCAGTGAACCAGATAGCTCTGGAAACACCATATATTTT. The V call is TRBV10-3, the J call TRBJ1-3; D remains ambiguous. Per the germline V gene, CDR1 is ENHRY and CDR2 is SYGVKD. Trimming removed 3 bases from V and 0 bases from J, with 9 bases in between. The CDR3 length is 15 residues.

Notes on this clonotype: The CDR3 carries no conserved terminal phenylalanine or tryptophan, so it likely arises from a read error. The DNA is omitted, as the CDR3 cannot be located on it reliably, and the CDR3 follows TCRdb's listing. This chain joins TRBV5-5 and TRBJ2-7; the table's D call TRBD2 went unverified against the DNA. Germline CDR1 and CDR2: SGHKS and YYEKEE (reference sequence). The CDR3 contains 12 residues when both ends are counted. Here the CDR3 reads CASSLVGIVGLP.

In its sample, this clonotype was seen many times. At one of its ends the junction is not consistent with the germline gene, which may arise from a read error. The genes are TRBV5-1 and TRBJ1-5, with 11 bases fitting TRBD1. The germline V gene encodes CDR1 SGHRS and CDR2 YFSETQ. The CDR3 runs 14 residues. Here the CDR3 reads CASSLGTGGQPQHF. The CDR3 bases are TGTGCCAGCAGTTTAGGGACAGGGGGGCAGCCCCAGCATTTT.

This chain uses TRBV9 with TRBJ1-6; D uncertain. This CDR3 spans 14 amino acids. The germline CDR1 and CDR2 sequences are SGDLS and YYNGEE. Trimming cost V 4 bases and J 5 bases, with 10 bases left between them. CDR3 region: CASSRGEDNSPLHF. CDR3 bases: TGTGCCAGCAGCCGGGGTGAGGATAATTCACCCCTCCACTTT.

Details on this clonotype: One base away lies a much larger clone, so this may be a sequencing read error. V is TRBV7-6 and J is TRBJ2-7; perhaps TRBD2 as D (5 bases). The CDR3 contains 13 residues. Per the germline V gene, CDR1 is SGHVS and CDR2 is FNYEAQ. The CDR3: CAGSPTGAYEQYF. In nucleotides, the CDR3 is TGTGCCGGCAGCCCAACCGGGGCCTACGAGCAGTACTTC.

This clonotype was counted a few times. CDR3 bases: TGTGCCAGCAGCTACCGCAGGGCTGGGGCCAACGTCCTGACTTTC. Its translation: CASSYRRAGANVLTF. The gene calls are TRBV3-1 and TRBJ2-6; D perhaps matches TRBD1 (5 bases). V was pared by 5 bases and J by 2 bases, with 10 bases between. This CDR3 is 15 amino acids long. Germline loops: CDR1 LGHDT, CDR2 YNNKEL (reference sequence).

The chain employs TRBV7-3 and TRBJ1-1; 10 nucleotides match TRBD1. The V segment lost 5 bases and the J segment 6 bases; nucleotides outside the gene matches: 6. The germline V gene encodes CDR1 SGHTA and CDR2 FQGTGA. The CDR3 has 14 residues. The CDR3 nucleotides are TGTGCCAGCAGCGTGGGGGACAGGGGTGCTGAAGCTTTCTTT. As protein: CASSVGDRGAEAFF.

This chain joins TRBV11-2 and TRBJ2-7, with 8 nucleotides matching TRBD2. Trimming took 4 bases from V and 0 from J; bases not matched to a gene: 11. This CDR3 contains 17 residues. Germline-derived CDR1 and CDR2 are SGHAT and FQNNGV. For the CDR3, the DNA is TGTGCCAGCAGCTCCCCGGACGGGAGGGGGTTCTCCTACGAGCAGTACTTC. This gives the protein CASSSPDGRGFSYEQYF.

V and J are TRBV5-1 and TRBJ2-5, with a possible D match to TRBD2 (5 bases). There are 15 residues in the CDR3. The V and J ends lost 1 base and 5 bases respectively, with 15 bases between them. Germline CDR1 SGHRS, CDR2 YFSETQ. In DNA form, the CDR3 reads TGCGCCAGCAGCTTGTCGCGACTCGAGGGCGAGACCCAGTACTTC. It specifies CASSLSRLEGETQYF.

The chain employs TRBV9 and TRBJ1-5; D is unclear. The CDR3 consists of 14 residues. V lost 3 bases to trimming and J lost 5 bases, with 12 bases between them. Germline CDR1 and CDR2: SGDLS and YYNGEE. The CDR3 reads CASSGALRDQPQHF. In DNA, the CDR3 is TGTGCCAGCAGCGGGGCCCTACGCGATCAGCCCCAGCATTTT.

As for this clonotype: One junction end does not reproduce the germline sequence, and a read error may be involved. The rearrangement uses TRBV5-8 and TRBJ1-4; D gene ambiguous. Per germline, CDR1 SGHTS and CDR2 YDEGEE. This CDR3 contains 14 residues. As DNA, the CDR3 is TGCGCCAGCAGCTTTGGGCGACGCAATGAAAAACTGTTTTTT. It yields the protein CASSFGRRNEKLFF.

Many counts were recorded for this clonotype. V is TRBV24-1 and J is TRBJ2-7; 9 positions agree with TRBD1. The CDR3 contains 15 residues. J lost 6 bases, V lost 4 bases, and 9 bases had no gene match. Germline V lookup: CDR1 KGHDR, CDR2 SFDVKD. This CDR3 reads CATSDPRDRVSEQYF. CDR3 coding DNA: TGTGCCACCAGTGACCCCCGGGACAGGGTCTCCGAGCAGTACTTC.

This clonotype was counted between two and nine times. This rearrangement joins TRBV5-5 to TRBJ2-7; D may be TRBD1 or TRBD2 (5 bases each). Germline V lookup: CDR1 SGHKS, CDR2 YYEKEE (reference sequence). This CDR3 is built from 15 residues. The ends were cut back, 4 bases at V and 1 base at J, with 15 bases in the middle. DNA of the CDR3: TGTGCCAGCAGCCAACTCCGGGACGGTTCCTACGAGCAGTACTTC. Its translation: CASSQLRDGSYEQYF.

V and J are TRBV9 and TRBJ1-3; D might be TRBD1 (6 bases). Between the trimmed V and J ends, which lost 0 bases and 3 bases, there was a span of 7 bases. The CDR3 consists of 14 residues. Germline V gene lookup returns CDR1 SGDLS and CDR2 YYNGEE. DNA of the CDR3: TGTGCCAGCAGCGTAGAGGGGGGTGGAAACACCATATATTTT. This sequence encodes CASSVEGGGNTIYF. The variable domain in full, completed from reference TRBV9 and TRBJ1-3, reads DSGVTQTPKHLITATGQRVTLRCSPRSGDLSVYWYQQSLDQGLQFLIQYYNGEERAKGNILERFSAQQFPDLHSELNLSSLELGDSALYFCASSVEGGGNTIYFGEGSWLTVV.

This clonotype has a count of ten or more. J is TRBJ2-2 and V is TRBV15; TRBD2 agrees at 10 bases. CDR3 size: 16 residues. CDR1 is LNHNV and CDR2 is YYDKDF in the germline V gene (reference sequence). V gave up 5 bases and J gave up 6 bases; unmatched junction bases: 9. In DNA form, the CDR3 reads TGTGCCACCAGCCGGCCGGGACTAGCGAGGGCCGGGGAGCTGTTTTTT. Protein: CATSRPGLARAGELFF. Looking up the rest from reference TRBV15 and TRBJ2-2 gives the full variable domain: DAMVIQNPRYQVTQFGKPVTLSCSQTLNHNVMYWYQQKSSQAPKLLFHYYDKDFNNEADTPDNFQSRRPNTSFCFLDIRSPGLGDTAMYLCATSRPGLARAGELFFGEGSRLTVL.

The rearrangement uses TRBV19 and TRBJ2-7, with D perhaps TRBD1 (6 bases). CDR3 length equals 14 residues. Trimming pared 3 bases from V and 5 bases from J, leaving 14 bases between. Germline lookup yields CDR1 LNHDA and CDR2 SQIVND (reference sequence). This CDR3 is CASSMGRGSDEQYF. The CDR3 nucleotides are TGTGCCAGTAGTATGGGCAGGGGCAGCGACGAGCAGTACTTC.